The 30 T cell receptor beta chains presented below share a single source sample, sequenced in a study of shared clonotypes between healthy human individuals. TCRdb's copy holds only in-frame clones and misses some; the assay was immunoSEQ multiplex PCR. The data hold approximately 2.5 million clones, with under 95% observed a single time. Input material: naive CD4+ T cells from PBMCs. The subset here: CD45RA+ positively selected. The receptor set was obtained from a man between 18 and 35 years old in good health. Some clones in this sample may be carry-over from other donors' samples.

The chain uses TRBV5-6 and TRBJ2-5, with TRBD1 matching 7 bases. J was trimmed by 1 base and V by 4 bases; bases with no gene match: 4. CDR3 length: 14 amino acids. CDR1 SGHDT and CDR2 YYEEEE come from the germline V gene. This chain's CDR3 is CASSTGQIQETQYF. Here the CDR3 DNA reads TGTGCCAGCAGCACGGGACAGATCCAAGAGACCCAGTACTTC.

The chain uses TRBV19 and TRBJ2-3; possible D gene TRBD1, 5 bases. CDR3 size: 18 residues. Germline CDR1 LNHDA, CDR2 SQIVND (reference sequence). The V end lost 3 bases, the J end lost 2 bases, and 21 bases lay between the germline ends. The CDR3 is CASSIQLSTASPTDTQYF. The CDR3 DNA sequence: TGTGCCAGTAGTATTCAACTCTCGACAGCTTCTCCCACAGATACGCAGTATTTT.

The chain uses TRBV6-6 and TRBJ2-2; D unresolved. CDR3 length: 15 amino acids. Trimming cost V 0 bases and J 1 base, with 6 bases left between them. The germline gives CDR1 MNHNY, CDR2 SVGAGI (reference sequence). CDR3 DNA: TGTGCCAGCAGTTACTCGTTCATGAACACCGGGGAGCTGTTTTTT. This translates into CASSYSFMNTGELFF.

Note on this clone: The sample contains more than one DNA sequence encoding this CDR3. J is TRBJ1-5 and V is TRBV15; D is unclear. The CDR3 has 12 residues. V was clipped by 0 bases and J by 6 bases, with 3 bases between them. The germline V gene encodes CDR1 LNHNV and CDR2 YYDKDF (reference sequence). The CDR3 DNA reads as TGTGCCACCAGCAGAGATGGTCAGCCCCAGCATTTT. It translates to CATSRDGQPQHF. Together with reference TRBV15 and TRBJ1-5, the CDR3 gives the full variable domain: DAMVIQNPRYQVTQFGKPVTLSCSQTLNHNVMYWYQQKSSQAPKLLFHYYDKDFNNEADTPDNFQSRRPNTSFCFLDIRSPGLGDTAMYLCATSRDGQPQHFGDGTRLSIL.

The chain is built from TRBV6-4 and TRBJ2-1; D may be TRBD1 (5 bases). The V end was cut by 0 bases, the J end by 1 base, with 10 bases between. The CDR3 loop spans 16 amino acids. CDR1 and CDR2 from the germline V gene are MRHNA and SNTAGT. CDR3: CASSDSETASYNEQFF. The CDR3 DNA reads TGTGCCAGCAGTGACTCTGAGACAGCGTCCTACAATGAGCAGTTCTTC.

The V gene is TRBV9, the J gene TRBJ2-1, with TRBD2 matching over 8 bases. In germline, CDR1 is SGDLS, CDR2 YYNGEE. The CDR3 is 16 amino acids. The trim removed 4 bases at V and 9 bases at J, leaving 15 bases unmatched. The CDR3 loop reads CASSPQSGTSVGEQFF. The CDR3 DNA follows: TGTGCCAGCAGCCCCCAATCCGGGACTAGTGTGGGTGAGCAGTTCTTC.

The chain employs TRBV11-2 and TRBJ1-5; D is possibly TRBD1 (6 bases). CDR3 length: 13 amino acids. CDR1 is SGHAT and CDR2 is FQNNGV in the germline V gene. Between the trimmed V and J ends, which lost 1 base and 7 bases, there was a span of 8 bases. The CDR3 DNA reads as TGTGCCAGCAGCTTAGCGCAGGGGCAGCCCCAGCATTTT. Translated: CASSLAQGQPQHF.

V usage is TRBV27 and J usage is TRBJ1-2; possibly TRBD1 for D (5 bases). Germline-derived CDR1 and CDR2 are MNHEY and SMNVEV (reference sequence). Trimming took 8 bases from V and 2 from J, leaving 15 bases between them. The CDR3 covers 14 residues. This chain's CDR3 is CASSPEGMNYGYTF. The CDR3 DNA sequence: TGTGCCAGCTCACCGGAGGGGATGAACTATGGCTACACCTTC.

The genes are TRBV6-5 and TRBJ1-2; the D is unclear. This CDR3 region has 15 residues. Germline CDR1 and CDR2: MNHEY and SVGAGI. V lost 0 bases and J 4 bases, leaving 12 bases between the germline ends. Here the CDR3 reads CASSYSIKGAYGYTF. The CDR3 bases are TGTGCCAGCAGTTACTCGATAAAGGGAGCCTATGGCTACACCTTC.

This chain links TRBV5-4 with TRBJ2-5, with a possible D match to TRBD2 (5 bases). Germline CDR1 and CDR2: SGHNT and YYREEE (reference sequence). The germline V and J ends were trimmed by 4 bases and 1 base, with 14 bases remaining between them. This CDR3 comprises 15 residues. The CDR3 loop reads CASSHAAGSQETQYF. For the CDR3, the DNA is TGTGCCAGCAGCCACGCGGCGGGCAGCCAAGAGACCCAGTACTTC.

The rearrangement links TRBV27 to TRBJ2-3, with 9 bases aligning to TRBD2. CDR1 is MNHEY, CDR2 SMNVEV, per germline (reference sequence). This CDR3 is built from 13 residues. J gave up 5 bases and V 8 bases, and 5 bases lay outside the gene matches. CDR3 DNA: TGTGCCAGCGGCGGGAGGGTGGTAGATACGCAGTATTTT. It encodes CASGGRVVDTQYF.

This chain uses TRBV5-4 with TRBJ2-7; the match to TRBD2 covers 8 bases. The germline V gene encodes CDR1 SGHNT and CDR2 YYREEE (reference sequence). This CDR3 is 15 amino acids long. V was pared by 0 bases and J by 1 base, with 3 bases of the junction left unmatched. DNA of the CDR3: TGTGCCAGCAGCTTGGTTCGGGAGGGATCCTACGAGCAGTACTTC. It translates to CASSLVREGSYEQYF.

A remark on this clone: The sample holds other DNA sequences that translate to the same CDR3. The CDR3 region is CASRGPGANVLTF. The CDR3, as DNA: TGTGCCAGCAGGGGCCCTGGGGCCAACGTCCTGACTTTC. This chain joins TRBV19 and TRBJ2-6; tentative D call: TRBD1 (6 bases). This CDR3 has 13 residues. V was cut by 9 bases and J by 2 bases, with 8 bases left in between. CDR1 LNHDA and CDR2 SQIVND come from the germline V gene (reference sequence).

This clone was detected only once. V is TRBV7-9 and J is TRBJ2-2; D assignment may be TRBD1 or TRBD2 (5 bases each). Germline CDR1 SEHNR, CDR2 FQNEAQ (reference sequence). V gave up 5 bases and J gave up 4 bases, with 11 bases separating them. The length of the CDR3 is 14 residues. CDR3 sequence: CASSASGTTGELFF. Here the CDR3 DNA reads TGTGCCAGCAGCGCCTCCGGGACCACCGGGGAGCTGTTTTTT.

This chain's CDR3 is CASSPYQGSEQYF. The CDR3 DNA follows: TGTGCCAGCAGTCCCTACCAGGGCTCCGAGCAGTACTTC. V and J are TRBV7-2 and TRBJ2-7; tentatively, D is TRBD1 (5 bases). Trimming stripped 6 bases from V and 6 bases from J, with 15 bases between. The V gene's germline CDR1 is SGHTA and CDR2 FQGNSA. This CDR3 is 13 amino acids long.

This clone was recorded only once. The chain employs TRBV4-2 and TRBJ1-1, with D perhaps matching TRBD1 (5 bases). The CDR3 has 14 amino acids. V lost 3 bases and J lost 11, with 19 bases in between. Germline V gene sequence: CDR1 LGHNA, CDR2 YNFKEQ. CDR3 amino acids: CASSHPSEAGRAFF. The CDR3 nucleotides are TGTGCCAGCAGCCACCCATCCGAGGCAGGGCGGGCTTTCTTT.

Remarks on this clone: The identical CDR3 is also encoded by other nucleotide sequences in the sample. The chain recombines TRBV5-1 with TRBJ2-3; 9 nucleotides align to TRBD2. The CDR3 has 15 amino acids. Germline V gives CDR1 SGHRS, CDR2 YFSETQ. Losses at the gene ends were 4 bases for V and 0 bases for J; bases not matched to a gene: 3. CDR3 DNA: TGCGCCAGCAGCCTTCTAGCGGGAAGCACAGATACGCAGTATTTT. It encodes CASSLLAGSTDTQYF.

In the case of this clone: The sample carries other DNA sequences with the same CDR3. The CDR3 coding sequence is TGTGCCAGCAGCTCCCAGGGCAACACTGAAGCTTTCTTT. Amino acid sequence: CASSSQGNTEAFF. The gene calls are TRBV7-3 and TRBJ1-1, with a possible D match to TRBD1 (5 bases). Germline V gene lookup returns CDR1 SGHTA and CDR2 FQGTGA. The CDR3 consists of 13 residues. The V gene lost 4 bases and the J gene lost 2 bases, with 8 bases spanning the gap.

As concerns this clone: This specimen includes other DNA sequences encoding the same CDR3. V and J are TRBV9 and TRBJ2-5; 16 nucleotides agree with TRBD2. CDR1 and CDR2 (germline): SGDLS, YYNGEE. V trimming: 4 bases; J trimming: 2 bases; junction bases outside the gene matches: 2. CDR3 length equals 16 residues. DNA of the CDR3: TGTGCCAGCAGCCCGGGACTAGCGGGAGGGCAAGAGACCCAGTACTTC. Translating gives CASSPGLAGGQETQYF.

The gene calls are TRBV4-1 and TRBJ2-1; 10 bases agree with TRBD2. The CDR3 covers 17 residues. The J segment lost 8 bases and the V segment lost 7 bases, leaving 17 bases of the junction unmatched. Germline V CDR1 and CDR2: MGHRA, YSYEKL. The CDR3 DNA reads TGCGCCAGCAAGCGTGATGGGACTAGCGTCCCGGTCGATGAGCAGTTCTTC. Residues: CASKRDGTSVPVDEQFF.

CDR3 in amino acids: CASSSGVRYSPLHF. The CDR3 DNA is TGTGCCAGCAGTTCGGGGGTTCGTTATTCACCCCTCCACTTT. This chain uses TRBV6-5 with TRBJ1-6; a possible D gene is TRBD1 (5 bases). CDR3 length: 14 residues. The V and J ends lost 4 bases and 8 bases respectively, with 12 bases between them. Germline V gives CDR1 MNHEY, CDR2 SVGAGI.

This chain connects TRBV5-1 to TRBJ2-7; TRBD2 is a possible D gene (7 bases). The CDR3 is made up of 14 amino acids. Germline lookup yields CDR1 SGHRS and CDR2 YFSETQ. Trimming cost V 7 bases and J 6 bases, with 20 bases left between them. Written as DNA, the CDR3 is TGCGCCAGCGCCCTTGGGGGGGGGCCCAGCGAGCAGTACTTC. Translating gives CASALGGGPSEQYF.

A single count supports this clone. The rearrangement links TRBV28 to TRBJ1-1; D is ambiguous. V lost 1 base, J lost 4 bases, and 7 bases lay in between. The CDR3 covers 13 residues. Germline-derived CDR1 and CDR2 are MDHEN and SYDVKM. CDR3 region: CASSLSFTTEAFF. The CDR3 nucleotides read TGTGCCAGCAGTTTATCCTTCACCACTGAAGCTTTCTTT.

The CDR3 region is CASSLFSSGSTGELFF. The CDR3 DNA reads as TGTGCCAGCAGTTTATTCTCCAGCGGGAGTACCGGGGAGCTGTTTTTT. This chain links TRBV6-6 with TRBJ2-2, with 8 nucleotides matching TRBD2. Looked up from germline, CDR1 is MNHNY and CDR2 is SVGAGI (reference sequence). With 4 bases clipped from V and 5 bases from J, the junction kept 9 bases outside the gene matches. The CDR3 extends over 16 amino acids.

The chain recombines TRBV6-6 with TRBJ1-3; D call uncertain. The CDR3 is 14 amino acids. Germline lookup yields CDR1 MNHNY and CDR2 SVGAGI (reference sequence). Deletions cut 6 bases from V and 7 bases from J, with 16 bases between. The CDR3 nucleotides are TGTGCCAGCAGGGGAGGCCAAGAAGGCAACACCATATATTTT. Its protein is CASRGGQEGNTIYF.

This chain links TRBV5-1 with TRBJ2-2; 12 nucleotides match TRBD2. J was trimmed by 2 bases and V by 0 bases; bases with no gene match: 5. The CDR3 is 18 residues long. Germline V gives CDR1 SGHRS, CDR2 YFSETQ. CDR3 sequence reads: CASSLVPSGRVNTGELFF. CDR3 sequence (DNA): TGCGCCAGCAGCTTGGTTCCTAGCGGGAGGGTTAACACCGGGGAGCTGTTTTTT. Combining the CDR3 with reference TRBV5-1 and TRBJ2-2 gives the whole variable domain KAGVTQTPRYLIKTRGQQVTLSCSPISGHRSVSWYQQTPGQGLQFLFEYFSETQRNKGNFPGRFSGRQFSNSRSEMNVSTLELGDSALYLCASSLVPSGRVNTGELFFGEGSRLTVL.

The chain combines TRBV5-4 with TRBJ2-7, with 12 bases fitting TRBD1. Unmatched junction bases numbered 4, after V lost 0 bases and J lost 3 bases. Germline V CDR1 and CDR2: SGHNT, YYREEE (reference sequence). There are 16 residues in the CDR3. The CDR3 sequence is CASSLEGTGGHYEQYF. The CDR3 bases are TGTGCCAGCAGCTTGGAGGGGACAGGGGGCCACTACGAGCAGTACTTC.

The chain couples TRBV9 to TRBJ1-3; D uncertain. This CDR3 contains 16 residues. CDR1 and CDR2 (germline): SGDLS, YYNGEE. V lost 0 bases and J lost 4, with 14 bases in between. CDR3 protein: CASSVGTDKGGNTIYF. The CDR3 nucleotides are TGTGCCAGCAGCGTAGGTACAGACAAGGGAGGAAACACCATATATTTT.

This clone has only one observation. The sample contains more than one DNA sequence encoding this CDR3. The CDR3 loop is CASSQGTVYGYTF. The CDR3 DNA follows: TGCGCCAGCAGCCAAGGGACGGTCTATGGCTACACCTTC. This chain links TRBV5-1 with TRBJ1-2; perhaps TRBD1 as D (5 bases). V was clipped by 4 bases and J by 4 bases, with 11 bases between them. The CDR3 has 13 amino acids. Germline V gene data show CDR1 as SGHRS and CDR2 as YFSETQ.

The J gene is TRBJ1-5, the V gene TRBV5-6, with D possibly TRBD1 on 5 matching bases. CDR1 SGHDT and CDR2 YYEEEE come from the germline V gene. This CDR3 comprises 13 residues. Trimming shortened V by 6 bases and J by 7 bases, and 14 bases separated the two germline ends. CDR3 bases: TGTGCCAGCAACGGACAAAAAGAACAGCCCCAGCATTTT. Protein: CASNGQKEQPQHF. Full variable domain (outside the CDR3, taken from reference TRBV5-6 and TRBJ1-5): DAGVTQSPTHLIKTRGQQVTLRCSPKSGHDTVSWYQQALGQGPQFIFQYYEEEERQRGNFPDRFSGHQFPNYSSELNVNALLLGDSALYLCASNGQKEQPQHFGDGTRLSIL.